A selection of T cell receptor beta chains follows, all from one sample in a study of cytotoxic CD8 clonotypes in ibrutinib-treated CLL. Sequenced by immunoSEQ multiplex PCR; TCRdb stores in-frame clones only, minus some. The repertoire has around 150,000 clones, over 75% of them found once; the top ten carry 7.5% to 8%. Here the sequenced sample was PBMCs, taken after 36 months of ibrutinib treatment. The receptors were gathered from a human donor with chronic lymphocytic leukemia. The CDR3 runs from the conserved cysteine through the conserved F or W. The D gene is left open where the match is weak. Expanded clones get a size class; other rows say once, few or many, or leave the size out.

J gene,V gene,clone size,D gene,CDR3 DNA,CDR3 protein
TRBJ2-2,TRBV10-3,-,TRBD2,TGTGCCACCGTGGGGGGGGCGAACACCGGGGAGCTGTTTTTT,CATVGGANTGELFF
TRBJ2-1,TRBV4-2,-,TRBD2,TGTGCCAGCAGCCAAGAGAGATTAGCGGGCAATGAGCAGTTCTTC,CASSQERLAGNEQFF
TRBJ2-3,TRBV19,once,-,TGTGCCACCGGCGAGGGAGGTGTTACGCAGTATTTT,CATGEGGVTQYF
TRBJ2-3,TRBV9,-,TRBD1,TGTGCCAGCAGCGTAGGCTCTGGGACAGGGCAAGATACGCAGTATTTT,CASSVGSGTGQDTQYF
TRBJ1-4,TRBV30,-,-,TGTGCCTGGAGGCGCGGGGGTGGAAAACTGTTTTTT,CAWRRGGGKLFF
TRBJ1-2,TRBV18,-,TRBD1,TGTGCCAGCTCACCAAGGACAGGGTCGCGGCCGGGCTATGGCTACACCTTC,CASSPRTGSRPGYGYTF
TRBJ1-1,TRBV5-1,-,-,TGCGCCAGCAGCCCCACACCGGCAATGAACACTGAAGCTTTCTTT,CASSPTPAMNTEAFF
TRBJ2-1,TRBV19,once,-,TGTGCCAGCAGGGCCTACCGGTCGCACAATGAGCAGTTCTTC,CASRAYRSHNEQFF
TRBJ1-2,TRBV6-4,-,TRBD1,TGTGCCAGCAGTGCCGACTTAGACAGGGGCGGCTACACCTTC,CASSADLDRGGYTF
TRBJ2-1,TRBV7-6,-,TRBD2,TGTGCCAGCAGCTTAGCCCCTAGCGGTCCGGGCAATGAGCAGTTCTTC,CASSLAPSGPGNEQFF
TRBJ2-1,TRBV7-6,-,-,TGTGCCAGCAGCTTTGCCTCCTACAATGAGCAGTTCTTC,CASSFASYNEQFF
TRBJ1-1,TRBV19,-,-,TGTGCCAGTAGTATAATAGACAAGAACACTGAAGCTTTCTTT,CASSIIDKNTEAFF
TRBJ1-6,TRBV28,-,-,TGTGCCAGCTTTGGCCCTGGACAGCTTAATTCACCCCTCCACTTT,CASFGPGQLNSPLHF
TRBJ1-5,TRBV6-6,-,TRBD1,TGTGCCAGCAGTACAGGGGGCTTTCAGCCCCAGCATTTT,CASSTGGFQPQHF
TRBJ2-7,TRBV7-2,-,TRBD1,TGTGCCAGCAGCCCCGGGACAGACTTCTACGAGCAGTACTTC,CASSPGTDFYEQYF
TRBJ1-3,TRBV6-5,-,-,TGTGCCAGCAGTTACTCGTACGGGGGCTCTGGAAACACCATATATTTT,CASSYSYGGSGNTIYF
TRBJ2-7,TRBV10-2,-,-,TGCGCCAGCAGTGAGTCGGCGCAGGAAACCTACGAGCAGTACTTC,CASSESAQETYEQYF
TRBJ2-5,TRBV30,-,TRBD2,TGTGCCCGGGGGGGGGAGACCCAGTACTTC,CARGGETQYF
TRBJ2-7,TRBV19,-,TRBD1,TGTGCCAGTAGTAAGAGGGGGACAGACAACGAGCAGTACTTC,CASSKRGTDNEQYF
TRBJ1-1,TRBV7-3,few,TRBD1,TGTGCCAGCAGCTCGACAGGGGTTGACACTGAAGCTTTCTTT,CASSSTGVDTEAFF
TRBJ2-7,TRBV5-4,few,TRBD2,TGTGCCAGCAGCTCCCGACTAGCGGGGGAGGGCGAGCAGTACTTC,CASSSRLAGEGEQYF
TRBJ1-4,TRBV2,-,-,TGTGCCAGCAGTGAAGGGGGGCCTCTGGAGGAAAAACTGTTTTTT,CASSEGGPLEEKLFF
TRBJ1-6,TRBV4-2,-,-,TGTGCCAGCAGCCCGGGGCGAAGCTCCTATAATTCACCCCTCCACTTT,CASSPGRSSYNSPLHF
TRBJ2-7,TRBV5-4,-,-,TGTGCCAGCAGCTTACGGGTAGGGGGTTACGAGCAGTACTTC,CASSLRVGGYEQYF
TRBJ1-2,TRBV5-1,-,-,TGCGCCAGCAGCGTTCAGGGTGGCTATGGCTACACCTTC,CASSVQGGYGYTF
TRBJ2-3,TRBV6-1,-,TRBD2,TGTGCCAGCAGATTACTAGCGGGAGGGTCAGATACGCAGTATTTT,CASRLLAGGSDTQYF
TRBJ2-1,TRBV11-1,-,-,TGTGCCAGCAGCATAGGTCCATCGCCTCCGTTCTTC,CASSIGPSPPFF
TRBJ2-3,TRBV6-4,-,-,TGTGCCAGCAGTGACTTGGGGAGGGGGTCCTTCTCCACAGATACGCAGTATTTT,CASSDLGRGSFSTDTQYF
TRBJ2-2,TRBV5-1,-,TRBD1,TGCGCCAACCGACAGGGGAACACCGGGGAGCTGTTTTTT,CANRQGNTGELFF
TRBJ2-5,TRBV18,-,-,TGTGCCAGCTCACTAGCTGCAGGACAGAATGGCCAGTACTTC,CASSLAAGQNGQYF
TRBJ2-7,TRBV15,-,-,TGTGCCACCAGCAGAGACCTTTTCCACCACTACGAGCAGTACTTC,CATSRDLFHHYEQYF